This T cell receptor (beta chain) is drawn from a study of cytomegalovirus exposure and HLA in healthy donors. Across the whole study: HLA-typed donors were the source of 86 million or so unique TCRs held in an early data release.

This clone was seen more than once but under ten times. The antigen is undetermined. Those who donated were healthy bone marrow donors. The PCR contained 60 Vbeta and 13 Jbeta primers. Using immunoSEQ multiplex PCR, the repertoire was profiled, and TCRdb retains in-frame clones only, with some absent. This repertoire shows under 150,000 clones, around 84% found once; its top ten account for around 2.5%. Study-level points and caveats: Testing in vitro showed a few CMV-associated chains specific for CMV antigens. Highly shared sequence variants in one cluster were likely a sequencing artifact.

Sequenced input: PBMCs. This receptor was taken from a boy between 2 and 15 years old in good health and CMV-seronegative.

CDR3 sequence (DNA): TGTGCCACCAGCACCCATCCTCCCCCGGGGGGGCGGTATGAGCAGTTCTTC. It codes for CATSTHPPPGGRYEQFF. The chain joins TRBV15 to TRBJ2-1; TRBD2 matches 8 bases. The CDR3 loop spans 17 amino acids. J was trimmed by 8 bases and V by 4 bases; bases with no gene match: 16. From germline, CDR1 is LNHNV and CDR2 YYDKDF (reference sequence).